Listed below are T cell receptor beta chains from one sample, sequenced in a study of identifying expanded T cells in peripheral blood. Clones were read by immunoSEQ multiplex PCR, and TCRdb kept only the in-frame ones, dropping some. The sample lists tens of thousands of clones, 70% to 90% occurring once. The material sequenced was blood. The receptors here all came from a person between 18 and 69 years old in good health. Each CDR3 is given with its conserved first and last residue. D genes are given only for firm matches.

CDR3 protein: CASSLGSGRDTQYF
D gene: TRBD2
J gene: TRBJ2-3
CDR3 length: 14
V gene: TRBV5-1

CDR3 protein: CASSIVTPSYEQYF
D gene: NA
J gene: TRBJ2-7
CDR3 length: 14
V gene: TRBV19

CDR3 protein: CASSLNFFGQIYEQYF
D gene: NA
J gene: TRBJ2-7
CDR3 length: 16
V gene: TRBV11-2

CDR3 protein: CASSDPSGSPLHF
D gene: NA
J gene: TRBJ1-6
CDR3 length: 13
V gene: TRBV6-1

CDR3 protein: CASSEGQGSPLHF
D gene: TRBD1
J gene: TRBJ1-6
CDR3 length: 13
V gene: TRBV6-1

CDR3 protein: CASRETPRGDNEKLFF
D gene: NA
J gene: TRBJ1-4
CDR3 length: 16
V gene: TRBV2

CDR3 protein: CASSLMGPSNTEAFF
D gene: NA
J gene: TRBJ1-1
CDR3 length: 15
V gene: TRBV7-9

CDR3 protein: CASSQEGDPSDEQFF
D gene: NA
J gene: TRBJ2-1
CDR3 length: 15
V gene: TRBV4-1

CDR3 protein: CASSADWGTPYEQYF
D gene: NA
J gene: TRBJ2-7
CDR3 length: 15
V gene: TRBV5-1

CDR3 protein: CAISESQGEVNEQFF
D gene: NA
J gene: TRBJ2-1
CDR3 length: 15
V gene: TRBV10-3

CDR3 protein: CASSPDRAYEQFF
D gene: TRBD1
J gene: TRBJ2-1
CDR3 length: 13
V gene: TRBV9

CDR3 protein: CASSVRGLNTEAFF
D gene: TRBD1
J gene: TRBJ1-1
CDR3 length: 14
V gene: TRBV6-6

CDR3 protein: CASRHREGYNSPLHF
D gene: NA
J gene: TRBJ1-6
CDR3 length: 15
V gene: TRBV6-6

CDR3 protein: CAISAAPGGNEQFF
D gene: NA
J gene: TRBJ2-1
CDR3 length: 14
V gene: TRBV10-3

CDR3 protein: CASSDIAGQGEQYF
D gene: NA
J gene: TRBJ2-7
CDR3 length: 14
V gene: TRBV6-4

CDR3 protein: CATSRDLRTGSTGELFF
D gene: TRBD1
J gene: TRBJ2-2
CDR3 length: 17
V gene: TRBV15

CDR3 protein: CASSSLPGGNTGELFF
D gene: NA
J gene: TRBJ2-2
CDR3 length: 16
V gene: TRBV7-9

CDR3 protein: CASSLALAGGQETQYF
D gene: TRBD2
J gene: TRBJ2-5
CDR3 length: 16
V gene: TRBV5-1

CDR3 protein: CSARDRAGTDTQYF
D gene: NA
J gene: TRBJ2-3
CDR3 length: 14
V gene: TRBV29-1

CDR3 protein: CASSQWDKGQPQHF
D gene: NA
J gene: TRBJ1-5
CDR3 length: 14
V gene: TRBV5-6

CDR3 protein: CASSLDSQLEATQYF
D gene: NA
J gene: TRBJ2-3
CDR3 length: 15
V gene: TRBV11-3

CDR3 protein: CASSQVRQDTQYF
D gene: NA
J gene: TRBJ2-3
CDR3 length: 13
V gene: TRBV4-1

CDR3 protein: CASSDVRNTEAFF
D gene: NA
J gene: TRBJ1-1
CDR3 length: 13
V gene: TRBV6-1

CDR3 protein: CASSSAGGFEQFF
D gene: TRBD2
J gene: TRBJ2-1
CDR3 length: 13
V gene: TRBV6-1

CDR3 protein: CASGLVPGQIMYGYTF
D gene: NA
J gene: TRBJ1-2
CDR3 length: 16
V gene: TRBV12-5

CDR3 protein: CAWSHRDRPNNSPLHF
D gene: TRBD1
J gene: TRBJ1-6
CDR3 length: 16
V gene: TRBV30

CDR3 protein: CASSLAGGNTIYF
D gene: NA
J gene: TRBJ1-3
CDR3 length: 13
V gene: TRBV5-4

CDR3 protein: CSASVGWGYTF
D gene: NA
J gene: TRBJ1-2
CDR3 length: 11
V gene: TRBV20-1

CDR3 protein: CAISAQGNEQFF
D gene: NA
J gene: TRBJ2-1
CDR3 length: 12
V gene: TRBV10-3

CDR3 protein: CASSRRTSWDRANTGELFF
D gene: TRBD1
J gene: TRBJ2-2
CDR3 length: 19
V gene: TRBV14

CDR3 protein: CASSLYLNSNQPQHF
D gene: NA
J gene: TRBJ1-5
CDR3 length: 15
V gene: TRBV5-5

CDR3 protein: CASEEGNSDSPLHF
D gene: NA
J gene: TRBJ1-6
CDR3 length: 14
V gene: TRBV2

CDR3 protein: CASSHDRASYNEQFF
D gene: TRBD1
J gene: TRBJ2-1
CDR3 length: 15
V gene: TRBV6-5

CDR3 protein: CASSPSNQPQHF
D gene: NA
J gene: TRBJ1-5
CDR3 length: 12
V gene: TRBV2

CDR3 protein: CASRQDRGPMNTGELFF
D gene: TRBD1
J gene: TRBJ2-2
CDR3 length: 17
V gene: TRBV2

CDR3 protein: CASSPTLSSYNEQFF
D gene: NA
J gene: TRBJ2-1
CDR3 length: 15
V gene: TRBV7-6

CDR3 protein: CASSTRRNTGELFF
D gene: NA
J gene: TRBJ2-2
CDR3 length: 14
V gene: TRBV5-1

CDR3 protein: CASSERGGEQFF
D gene: NA
J gene: TRBJ2-1
CDR3 length: 12
V gene: TRBV5-1

CDR3 protein: CAGGASQETQYF
D gene: TRBD1
J gene: TRBJ2-5
CDR3 length: 12
V gene: TRBV10-3

CDR3 protein: CAWSVSAGWTF
D gene: NA
J gene: TRBJ1-2
CDR3 length: 11
V gene: TRBV30

CDR3 protein: CASSLDRGRGYTQYF
D gene: TRBD1
J gene: TRBJ2-3
CDR3 length: 15
V gene: TRBV7-6

CDR3 protein: CASSVGQGARWGNQPQHF
D gene: TRBD1
J gene: TRBJ1-5
CDR3 length: 18
V gene: TRBV2

CDR3 protein: CASSLADSLYGYTF
D gene: NA
J gene: TRBJ1-2
CDR3 length: 14
V gene: TRBV5-1

CDR3 protein: CASSEYGRGSSAEAFF
D gene: NA
J gene: TRBJ1-1
CDR3 length: 16
V gene: TRBV25-1

CDR3 protein: CSVANNGGTEAFF
D gene: NA
J gene: TRBJ1-1
CDR3 length: 13
V gene: TRBV29-1

CDR3 protein: CSVLDIQKNYGYTF
D gene: NA
J gene: TRBJ1-2
CDR3 length: 14
V gene: TRBV29-1

CDR3 protein: CASSAWDGSLAKNIQYF
D gene: NA
J gene: TRBJ2-4
CDR3 length: 17
V gene: TRBV5-1

CDR3 protein: CASSRQDYEQYF
D gene: NA
J gene: TRBJ2-7
CDR3 length: 12
V gene: TRBV7-9

CDR3 protein: CASSYTGRNTEAFF
D gene: NA
J gene: TRBJ1-1
CDR3 length: 14
V gene: TRBV6-5